The next 6 T cell receptor beta chains were all read from a single sample in a study of STAT5B mutations in CD4+ large granular lymphocyte leukemia. Clones were sequenced by immunoSEQ multiplex PCR, and TCRdb holds only the in-frame ones, with some missing. The repertoire holds around 50,000 clones, with 80% to 85% as singletons. What was sequenced was CD4+ T cells from blood buffy coats. All receptors come from a human donor in good health.

The CDR3 bases are TGTGCCAGCCCTAACCGGGACAGAGCTTCCTACGAGCAGTACTTC. Translated: CASPNRDRASYEQYF. The chain joins TRBV28 to TRBJ2-7, with TRBD1 matching over 7 bases. V gave up 8 bases and J gave up 1 base; unmatched junction bases: 11. CDR3 length: 15 amino acids. Germline CDR1 MDHEN, CDR2 SYDVKM.

The rearrangement uses TRBV6-6 and TRBJ1-5; D gene unclear. V lost 4 bases to trimming and J lost 5 bases, with 15 bases between them. Per germline, CDR1 MNHNY and CDR2 SVGAGI (reference sequence). This CDR3 is built from 15 residues. The CDR3 DNA reads as TGTGCCAGCAGTTCCCGTACCAGTGGGGATCAGCCCCAGCATTTT. This translates into CASSSRTSGDQPQHF.

J is TRBJ2-1 and V is TRBV2; 8 positions match TRBD1. The junction had 8 bases not matched to a gene; V was cut back by 7 bases and J by 6 bases. CDR3 length equals 14 residues. Germline V gene lookup returns CDR1 SNHLY and CDR2 FYNNEI. CDR3 DNA: TGTGCCAGCATCCCGGGACAGGCCGTCAATGAGCAGTTCTTC. This codes for CASIPGQAVNEQFF.

The rearrangement joins TRBV7-8 to TRBJ1-4, with a tentative D call TRBD1 (5 bases). Germline-derived CDR1 and CDR2 are SGHVS and FQNEAQ. The V end was cut by 1 base, the J end by 6 bases, with 9 bases between. The CDR3 length is 14 residues. The DNA for the CDR3 is TGTGCCAGCAGCTTAGGGGGCGGGGATGAAAAACTGTTTTTT. Translating it yields CASSLGGGDEKLFF.

The chain uses TRBV18 and TRBJ1-2, with D perhaps matching TRBD1 (6 bases). Germline assignment: CDR1 KGHSH and CDR2 LQKENI. There are 15 residues in the CDR3. The V end lost 3 bases, the J end lost 7 bases, and 18 bases lay between the germline ends. CDR3 loop: CASSPSGRGWRGYTF. The CDR3 region has the DNA TGTGCCAGCTCACCGAGCGGCAGGGGTTGGCGTGGCTACACCTTC.

Here the CDR3 reads CASSYGLGWEQYF. CDR3 bases: TGTGCCAGCAGTTACGGCCTGGGTTGGGAGCAGTACTTC. The gene calls are TRBV6-5 and TRBJ2-7, with D unclear. The length of the CDR3 is 13 residues. V lost 2 bases, J lost 7 bases, and 12 bases lay in between. Germline assignment: CDR1 MNHEY and CDR2 SVGAGI.